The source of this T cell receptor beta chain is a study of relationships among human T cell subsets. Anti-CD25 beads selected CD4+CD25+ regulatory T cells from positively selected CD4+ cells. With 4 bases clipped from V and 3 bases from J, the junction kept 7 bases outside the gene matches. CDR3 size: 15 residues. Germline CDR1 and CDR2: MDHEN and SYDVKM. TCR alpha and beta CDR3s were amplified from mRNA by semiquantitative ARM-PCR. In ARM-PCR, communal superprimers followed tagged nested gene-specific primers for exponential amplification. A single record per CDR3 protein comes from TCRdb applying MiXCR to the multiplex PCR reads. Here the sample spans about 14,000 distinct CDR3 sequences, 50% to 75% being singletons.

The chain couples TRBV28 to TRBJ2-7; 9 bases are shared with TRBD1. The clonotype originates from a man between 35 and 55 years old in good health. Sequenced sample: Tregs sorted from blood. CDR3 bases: TGTGCCAGCAGTTCCGGGACAGGGAGTTTCTACGAGCAGTACTTC. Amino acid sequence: CASSSGTGSFYEQYF.